This TCR beta chain was sequenced during a study of T cells expressing NK-cell markers. In germline, CDR1 is LNHNV, CDR2 YYDKDF (reference sequence). There are 16 residues in the CDR3. One entry per CDR3 protein, without DNA, is what TCRdb gives after re-calling the 5' RACE reads. Here the sample table reports some 140,000 distinct CDR3 sequences. This chain uses TRBV15 with TRBJ2-1; TCRdb reports TRBD1, a call that lacks DNA to check it against. This receptor was obtained from a woman aged 45-65 years in good health. The sample taken for sequencing was blood T cells: a sorted CD56 or NKG2C T cell subset, CD4+ or CD8+ T cells, or bulk PBMC T cells (not recorded which). This CDR3 reads CATSRDQGTGDDEQFF.